The rows below give T cell receptor beta chains drawn from one sample of a study of T-cell reconstitution after alpha-beta-depleted transplantation in children. One entry per CDR3 protein results from TCRdb running MiXCR on the PCR reads. The repertoire has hundreds of thousands of distinct CDR3 sequences, 10% of them found once; the top ten carry about 2.1%. The sequences come from PBMCs, collected before TCRalphabeta/CD19-depleted stem cell transplant. These receptors originate from a child aged 2 to 10 with inherited bone marrow failure, due to receive a stem cell transplant. Both conserved end residues are part of each CDR3.

>TRBV5-5
CASSSGPGTGLYEQYF
>TRBV6-5
CASSSRTDSTDTQYF
>TRBV7-2
CASSRNPGQETQYF
>TRBV12-3/TRBV12-4
CASSLRPLAGHLSYNEQFF
>TRBV25-1
CASSEFLEQFF
>TRBV27
CASSHRTGEGGTEAFF
>TRBV3-1
CASSERGQAPDTQYF
>TRBV2
CASSAQNTNEKLFF
>TRBV29-1
CSAWDSGLWAFF
>TRBV5-1
CASSLVGSTDTQYF
>TRBV27
CASSEGGLSEKLFF
>TRBV29-1
CSGYPGQGRNEQFF
>TRBV11-2
CASRHSGLPLEGQFF
>TRBV6-5
CASSYSHREDTEAFF
>TRBV3-1
CASSQENNLREQYF
>TRBV28
CASSLGGGAWQPQHF
>TRBV20-1
CSARVGTSLNEQFF
>TRBV3-1
CASSLGQGIGNTIYF
>TRBV12-3/TRBV12-4
CASTLRDGVADTQYF
>TRBV7-9
CASNAGTSGRNEQFF